Below are 25 T cell receptor beta chains sequenced from a single sample in a study of T cells after yellow fever vaccination. Each CDR3 protein gets one entry after TCRdb re-called the 5' RACE reads with MiXCR. The table shows some 400,000 distinct CDR3 sequences, with about 19% occurring only once. Sequences were derived from PBMCs, sampled before the yellow fever booster vaccination. Receptors originate from a man aged 18 to 30 who received the YFV17D yellow fever vaccine.

In this sample, this clonotype turned up many times. The gene calls are TRBV20-1 and TRBJ1-1; unclear D gene. The CDR3 length is 12 residues. Trimming left V 6 bases short and J 8 bases short, with 16 bases between. CDR1 is DFQATT, CDR2 SNEGSKA, per germline (reference sequence). In DNA form, the CDR3 reads TGCAGTGCCAGACACTCCTCGGGGGAAGCTTTCTTT. Encoded protein: CSARHSSGEAFF.

This clonotype was found a few times. The chain combines TRBV6-5 with TRBJ2-5; TRBD2 might be the D (5 bases). From germline, CDR1 is MNHEY and CDR2 SVGAGI. The V end lost 3 bases, the J end lost 4 bases, and 9 bases lay between the germline ends. There are 13 residues in the CDR3. The DNA of the CDR3 is TGTGCCAGCAGTTATGGGCTAGCAGAGACCCAGTACTTC. Translated, it gives CASSYGLAETQYF.

CDR3 sequence: CASSFGGAGQYV. CDR3 coding DNA: TGTGCCAGCAGTTTTGGCGGGGCCGGGCAGTACGTC. The V and J genes are TRBV6-2 or TRBV6-3 and TRBJ2-7, with D perhaps TRBD2 (6 bases). V lost 4 bases and J lost 9, with 13 bases in between. In germline, CDR1 is MNHEY, CDR2 SVGEGT. The CDR3 has 12 amino acids.

The CDR3 spells CASSPPSGGAGINEQFF. The CDR3 DNA is TGTGCCAGCAGCCCTCCTAGCGGGGGGGCAGGGATCAATGAGCAGTTCTTC. The V call is TRBV7-6, the J call TRBJ2-1, with 12 bases that match TRBD2. J was trimmed by 6 bases and V by 5 bases; bases with no gene match: 11. In germline, CDR1 is SGHVS, CDR2 FNYEAQ. The CDR3 loop spans 17 amino acids.

Only a few counts were recorded for this clonotype. This chain joins TRBV20-1 and TRBJ1-2, with 8 bases matching TRBD1. CDR1 DFQATT and CDR2 SNEGSKA come from the germline V gene (reference sequence). V was pared by 6 bases and J by 2 bases, with 5 bases of the junction left unmatched. The CDR3 runs 13 residues. CDR3 sequence reads: CSAVTGENYGYTF. In nucleotides, the CDR3 is TGCAGTGCCGTGACAGGGGAGAACTATGGCTACACCTTC.

This rearrangement joins TRBV6-5 to TRBJ1-4, with D perhaps matching TRBD1 (5 bases). Trimming took off 6 bases at V and 7 bases at J, with 15 bases between the two ends. Germline CDR1 reads MNHEY; CDR2 reads SVGAGI. The CDR3 consists of 14 residues. CDR3 in amino acids: CASSLGGAREKLFF. Written as DNA, the CDR3 is TGTGCCAGCAGCCTCGGAGGGGCGCGTGAAAAACTGTTTTTT.

The chain links TRBV9 to TRBJ1-6; 10 nucleotides line up with TRBD1. Germline V gene sequence: CDR1 SGDLS, CDR2 YYNGEE. The trim removed 0 bases at V and 7 bases at J, leaving 4 bases unmatched. The CDR3 covers 16 residues. CDR3 amino acids: CASSVGGQGSNSPLHF. The CDR3 DNA follows: TGTGCCAGCAGCGTAGGGGGACAGGGGAGCAATTCACCCCTCCACTTT. The variable domain in full, completed from reference TRBV9 and TRBJ1-6, reads DSGVTQTPKHLITATGQRVTLRCSPRSGDLSVYWYQQSLDQGLQFLIQYYNGEERAKGNILERFSAQQFPDLHSELNLSSLELGDSALYFCASSVGGQGSNSPLHFGNGTRLTVT.

The chain is built from TRBV11-2 and TRBJ2-1; D remains ambiguous. This CDR3 spans 11 amino acids. The V end was cut by 1 base, the J end by 10 bases, with 5 bases between. Germline V gives CDR1 SGHAT, CDR2 FQNNGV. The CDR3 sequence is CASSLAAEQFF. Here the CDR3 DNA reads TGTGCCAGCAGCTTAGCCGCGGAGCAGTTCTTC.

This chain connects TRBV27 to TRBJ2-7, with no clear D. The CDR3 has 12 residues. Trimming removed 4 bases from V and 6 bases from J, with 10 bases in between. The germline V gene encodes CDR1 MNHEY and CDR2 SMNVEV (reference sequence). This CDR3 reads CASSSTASEQYF. CDR3 nucleotides: TGTGCCAGCAGTTCTACGGCTAGCGAGCAGTACTTC.

This clonotype has just a few counts. The genes are TRBV6-1 and TRBJ2-3; D is undetermined. Germline CDR1 and CDR2: MNHNS and SASEGT. Trimming took 4 bases from V and 3 from J, leaving 11 bases between them. The CDR3 loop spans 14 amino acids. The CDR3 loop reads CASSAVLRTDTQYF. The CDR3 bases are TGTGCCAGCAGTGCTGTCCTTAGGACAGATACGCAGTATTTT.

The V call is TRBV15, the J call TRBJ2-7; D tentatively fits TRBD1 or TRBD2 (5 bases each). Germline V gene sequence: CDR1 LNHNV, CDR2 YYDKDF (reference sequence). Trimming took 0 bases from V and 2 from J, leaving 8 bases between them. CDR3 length: 14 amino acids. This chain's CDR3 is CATSRDRGAYEQYF. Here the CDR3 DNA reads TGTGCCACCAGCAGAGATCGAGGGGCCTACGAGCAGTACTTC. The whole variable domain, remainder taken from reference TRBV15 and TRBJ2-7, is DAMVIQNPRYQVTQFGKPVTLSCSQTLNHNVMYWYQQKSSQAPKLLFHYYDKDFNNEADTPDNFQSRRPNTSFCFLDIRSPGLGDTAMYLCATSRDRGAYEQYFGPGTRLTVT.

This clonotype was seen ten or more times. The genes are TRBV6-5 and TRBJ1-5; D remains unclear. The CDR3 is 17 residues long. The germline V gene has CDR1 MNHEY and CDR2 SVGAGI. Trimming cost V 0 bases and J 2 bases, with 14 bases left between them. For the CDR3, the DNA is TGTGCCAGCAGTTACTCGTTCCCCCCTGGGGGCAATCAGCCCCAGCATTTT. Translating gives CASSYSFPPGGNQPQHF.

This clonotype has more than one count but fewer than ten. The CDR3, as DNA: TGTGCCAGCAGTTTAGCGCGGTGGACCCGACAGGGGACTGAAGCTTTCTTT. Amino acid sequence: CASSLARWTRQGTEAFF. V and J are TRBV12-3 or TRBV12-4 and TRBJ1-1; 8 bases map to TRBD1. The CDR3 extends over 17 amino acids. Unmatched junction bases numbered 11, after V lost 0 bases and J lost 5 bases.

The chain is built from TRBV11-2 and TRBJ2-1, with 11 nucleotides matching TRBD2. This CDR3 contains 15 residues. The germline V gene encodes CDR1 SGHAT and CDR2 FQNNGV. The J segment lost 4 bases and the V segment lost 6 bases, leaving 5 bases of the junction unmatched. DNA of the CDR3: TGTGCCAGCAGACAACTAGCGGGGGCGTACAATGAGCAGTTCTTC. Translation gives CASRQLAGAYNEQFF.

The chain is built from TRBV18 and TRBJ1-1; D possibly corresponds to TRBD1 (5 bases). CDR1 is KGHSH and CDR2 is LQKENI in the germline V gene. Trimming removed 1 base from V and 5 bases from J, with 11 bases in between. There are 14 residues in the CDR3. The CDR3 DNA reads TGTGCCAGCTCACCACGGGGGGATGGGACTGAAGCTTTCTTT. Encoded protein: CASSPRGDGTEAFF.

This clonotype was detected ten times or more. J is TRBJ2-7 and V is TRBV7-2; D possibly corresponds to TRBD2 (6 bases). The CDR3 runs 15 residues. Looked up from germline, CDR1 is SGHTA and CDR2 is FQGNSA. V was pared by 5 bases and J by 5 bases, with 19 bases between. CDR3 nucleotides: TGTGCCAGCAGCCCTTTACCCGGCGGGACCGACGAGCAGTACTTC. Translation: CASSPLPGGTDEQYF.

The gene calls are TRBV7-9 and TRBJ2-7; tentative D call: TRBD2 (5 bases). This CDR3 contains 14 residues. Trimming removed 4 bases from V and 0 bases from J, with 10 bases in between. Germline V lookup: CDR1 SEHNR, CDR2 FQNEAQ (reference sequence). DNA of the CDR3: TGTGCCAGCAGCTCCTCGGGGAACTCCTACGAGCAGTACTTC. Its translation is CASSSSGNSYEQYF.

This clonotype was counted at least ten times. This rearrangement joins TRBV7-3 to TRBJ1-5; D gene ambiguous. Trimming removed 4 bases at V and 1 base at J, with 5 bases between. The CDR3 totals 13 residues. CDR1 is SGHTA and CDR2 is FQGTGA in the germline V gene. This CDR3 is CASSSGSNQPQHF. For the CDR3, the DNA is TGTGCCAGCAGCTCGGGAAGCAATCAGCCCCAGCATTTT.

The chain's CDR3 is CASSPPSPYSNQPQHF. CDR3 DNA sequence: TGCGCCAGCAGCCCCCCTTCACCGTATAGCAATCAGCCCCAGCATTTT. The rearrangement uses TRBV4-1 and TRBJ1-5; D ambiguous. Trimming pared 4 bases from V and 0 bases from J, leaving 13 bases between. Germline loops: CDR1 MGHRA, CDR2 YSYEKL. The CDR3 contains 16 residues.

In its sample, this clonotype was seen a few times. The chain has TRBV6-5 and TRBJ2-5, with 8 nucleotides matching TRBD2. The CDR3 consists of 14 residues. Germline assignment: CDR1 MNHEY and CDR2 SVGAGI. Trimming at V came to 2 bases and at J to 5 bases, leaving 4 bases not matched to a gene. CDR3 sequence reads: CASSYAGGGETQYF. The DNA of the CDR3 is TGTGCCAGCAGTTACGCGGGGGGAGGTGAGACCCAGTACTTC.

This chain links TRBV27 with TRBJ1-2; no definite D call. CDR1 and CDR2 (germline): MNHEY, SMNVEV (reference sequence). With 1 base removed from V and 9 bases from J, the gap between germline ends came to 12 bases. This CDR3 contains 13 residues. The CDR3 reads CASSLFDGDSYTF. The CDR3 nucleotides are TGTGCCAGCAGTTTATTTGATGGGGATAGCTACACCTTC.

This clonotype occurred many times. The J gene is TRBJ1-2, the V gene TRBV19; TRBD1 aligns across 7 bases. The CDR3 sequence is 13 residues long. Germline trimming cut 6 bases from V and 4 bases from J; bases unmatched to any gene: 5. Per germline, CDR1 LNHDA and CDR2 SQIVND (reference sequence). CDR3 DNA: TGTGCCAGTAGACCGGGACAGAGCTATGGCTACACCTTC. Translating gives CASRPGQSYGYTF.

This clonotype turned up a few times. The chain uses TRBV11-2 and TRBJ1-2, with D possibly being TRBD1 (6 bases). Trimming left V 5 bases short and J 4 bases short, with 17 bases between. Germline V gene sequence: CDR1 SGHAT, CDR2 FQNNGV. The CDR3 runs 15 residues. The CDR3 loop is CASSPRGGIGYGYTF. Written as DNA, the CDR3 is TGTGCCAGCAGCCCGAGGGGGGGGATAGGCTATGGCTACACCTTC.

This clonotype was observed a few times. V usage is TRBV29-1 and J usage is TRBJ2-6, with 7 bases aligning to TRBD1. The V segment lost 3 bases and the J segment 2 bases; nucleotides outside the gene matches: 7. From germline, CDR1 is SQVTM and CDR2 ANQGSEA. There are 16 residues in the CDR3. The CDR3 bases are TGCAGCGTTGAGGGGACAGACTCTCCTGGGGCCAACGTCCTGACTTTC. Encoded protein: CSVEGTDSPGANVLTF.

This rearrangement joins TRBV11-3 to TRBJ2-1, with TRBD2 matching over 11 bases. Germline CDR1 and CDR2: SGHNT and YENEEA. The ends lost 5 bases at V and 7 bases at J; junction bases unmatched: 4. The CDR3 spans 14 residues. This CDR3 is CASSPRTSGNEQFF. Here the CDR3 DNA reads TGTGCCAGCAGCCCTAGGACTAGCGGGAATGAGCAGTTCTTC.